This entry lists 26 T cell receptor beta chains sequenced from one sample in a study of human T cells and chemical hapten exposure. This sample's time point: pre-sensitization, week 0. Treatment defined: therapeutic diphenylcyclopropenone sensitization with weekly scalp DPC. TCRdb re-called the RACE reads through MiXCR, storing one row per CDR3 protein. Of more than 75,000 distinct CDR3 sequences in the sample, 9.6% were seen once. The sequencing here drew on whole blood, taken in connection with sensitization to the hapten diphenylcyclopropenone (DPC). The source is a woman between 35 and 50 years old with alopecia areata. Some clones in this sample may be carry-over from other donors' samples.

This clonotype was seen many times. The chain has TRBV7-2 and TRBJ1-6; 9 bases are shared with TRBD1. The V gene's germline CDR1 is SGHTA and CDR2 FQGNSA. There are 16 residues in the CDR3. V gave up 5 bases and J gave up 5 bases; unmatched junction bases: 7. The CDR3 DNA reads TGTGCCAGCAGCCCGGGGACAGGGCAGCATAATTCACCCCTCCACTTT. Translated: CASSPGTGQHNSPLHF.

This clonotype was found many times. The chain carries TRBV4-3 and TRBJ1-6, with a possible D match to TRBD1 (6 bases). Germline V gene data show CDR1 as LGHNA and CDR2 as YSLEER. The V end lost 1 base, the J end lost 6 bases, and 22 bases lay between the germline ends. This CDR3 is 19 amino acids long. The CDR3 is CASSQVWRGGKVINSPLHF. The CDR3 region has the DNA TGCGCCAGCAGCCAAGTTTGGAGGGGGGGCAAAGTCATTAATTCACCCCTCCACTTT.

Points on this clonotype: Being one base from a much bigger clone, this may be a read error. The gene calls are TRBV10-3 and TRBJ1-5, with D perhaps matching TRBD1 (6 bases). Germline assignment: CDR1 ENHRY and CDR2 SYGVKD. V gave up 5 bases and J gave up 5 bases, with 13 bases separating them. The CDR3 extends over 14 amino acids. Here the CDR3 reads CAISLTGPDQPQHF. For the CDR3, the DNA is TGTGCCATCAGTCTCACAGGGCCCGATCAGCCCCAGCATTTT.

This clonotype has at least ten counts. This chain joins TRBV20-1 and TRBJ2-7, with D perhaps given as TRBD1 or TRBD2 (6 bases each). The CDR3 spans 12 residues. V lost 2 bases to trimming and J lost 8 bases, with 13 bases between them. Germline values: CDR1 DFQATT, CDR2 SNEGSKA (reference sequence). The CDR3 DNA is TGCAGTGCTAGAAAACAGGGAGGAAAGCAGTACTTC. It encodes CSARKQGGKQYF.

The CDR3 protein is CASSPQGSAGELFF. CDR3 bases: TGTGCCAGTAGTCCCCAGGGTTCTGCCGGGGAGCTGTTTTTT. This chain uses TRBV19 with TRBJ2-2; D is possibly TRBD1 (5 bases). The CDR3 has 14 residues. The germline CDR1 and CDR2 sequences are LNHDA and SQIVND (reference sequence). The germline V and J ends were trimmed by 5 bases and 6 bases, with 13 bases remaining between them.

Worth noting for this clonotype: This could be a read error, since a much larger clone is one nucleotide away. This chain connects TRBV6-5 to TRBJ1-1; D remains unclear. From germline, CDR1 is MNHEY and CDR2 SVGAGI. The CDR3 extends over 14 amino acids. V lost 2 bases and J lost 3, with 10 bases in between. The CDR3 here is CASSYGWSDTEAFF. The CDR3 region has the DNA TGTGCCAGCAGTTACGGGTGGTCGGACACTGAAGCTTTCTTT.

This clonotype came up many times. The chain employs TRBV12-3 or TRBV12-4 and TRBJ2-7, with D possibly being TRBD2 (6 bases). The CDR3 has 14 amino acids. V lost 5 bases and J 4 bases, leaving 15 bases between the germline ends. The CDR3 bases are TGTGCCAGCAGTCCCGGAGGGCGCTGGTACGAGCAGTACTTC. This encodes CASSPGGRWYEQYF.

This clonotype was observed many times. This chain uses TRBV20-1 with TRBJ2-1, with D maybe TRBD2 (6 bases). Between the trimmed V and J ends, which lost 8 bases and 0 bases, there was a span of 17 bases. The CDR3 runs to 15 residues. Germline-derived CDR1 and CDR2 are DFQATT and SNEGSKA (reference sequence). CDR3 DNA: TGCAGTTCGGAAGGGCGGGAAAGCTCCTACAATGAGCAGTTCTTC. Translated: CSSEGRESSYNEQFF.

The chain employs TRBV12-3 or TRBV12-4 and TRBJ1-5, with D hard to call. Deletions cut 7 bases from V and 0 bases from J, with 13 bases between. The CDR3 is 15 residues long. The CDR3 DNA reads TGTGCCAGCACGGCAGCCTCTTATAGCAATCAGCCCCAGCATTTT. Protein: CASTAASYSNQPQHF.

This clonotype has more than one count but fewer than ten. V usage is TRBV4-1 and J usage is TRBJ1-5, with D possibly TRBD1 on 5 matching bases. The V gene lost 1 base and the J gene lost 0 bases, with 10 bases spanning the gap. The germline CDR1 and CDR2 sequences are MGHRA and YSYEKL. The CDR3 is 16 residues long. The CDR3 nucleotides are TGCGCCAGCAGCCAAGTAGAACAGGATAGCAATCAGCCCCAGCATTTT. Its protein is CASSQVEQDSNQPQHF.

Many counts were recorded for this clonotype. This sequence joins TRBV20-1 and TRBJ1-5; D is undetermined. Looked up from germline, CDR1 is DFQATT and CDR2 is SNEGSKA (reference sequence). V gave up 3 bases and J gave up 1 base, with 7 bases separating them. CDR3 length: 13 amino acids. The CDR3 nucleotides read TGCAGTGCTAGGGCGGACAGCAATCAGCCCCAGCATTTT. Its protein is CSARADSNQPQHF.

The V and J genes are TRBV5-8 and TRBJ2-6; no reliable D call. The CDR3 is 16 residues long. Germline assignment: CDR1 SGHTS and CDR2 YDEGEE. Trimming left V 1 base short and J 2 bases short, with 10 bases between. CDR3 DNA sequence: TGTGCCAGCAGCTTGATCTGGGCCCCTGGGGCCAACGTCCTGACTTTC. This codes for CASSLIWAPGANVLTF.

This clonotype was found many times. At one end the junction does not follow the germline gene, possibly because of a read error. The chain recombines TRBV28 with TRBJ1-1; TRBD1 is a possible D gene (5 bases). Germline V gene sequence: CDR1 MDHEN, CDR2 SYDVKM. The CDR3 loop spans 13 amino acids. This CDR3 is CASSLRGNTEVFF. The CDR3 DNA reads as TGTGCCAGCAGTTTACGGGGGAACACTGAAGTTTTCTTT.

This clonotype was recorded at least ten times. V usage is TRBV6-1 and J usage is TRBJ2-1; 10 nucleotides align to TRBD2. This CDR3 comprises 16 residues. The J segment lost 3 bases and the V segment lost 5 bases, leaving 7 bases of the junction unmatched. Germline V gives CDR1 MNHNS, CDR2 SASEGT. CDR3 loop: CASSRISGGNYNEQFF. The CDR3 DNA reads TGTGCCAGCAGTAGAATTAGCGGGGGGAACTACAATGAGCAGTTCTTC.

As regards this clonotype: A much larger clone differs by one base, so this may be a read error. The J gene is TRBJ1-1, the V gene TRBV3-1; 8 bases line up with TRBD1. Germline values: CDR1 LGHDT, CDR2 YNNKEL (reference sequence). CDR3 length: 16 residues. V was pared by 0 bases and J by 6 bases, with 9 bases of the junction left unmatched. CDR3 loop: CASSQERDRRDSEAFF. The CDR3 DNA reads as TGTGCCAGCAGCCAAGAGAGGGACAGGAGGGACTCTGAAGCTTTCTTT.

The chain carries TRBV28 and TRBJ1-2; possibly TRBD1 for D (5 bases). The CDR3 is made up of 14 amino acids. Trimming cost V 4 bases and J 8 bases, with 17 bases left between them. Germline CDR1 is MDHEN and CDR2 is SYDVKM. CDR3 protein: CASSWGNSLSGYTF. DNA for the CDR3: TGTGCCAGCAGTTGGGGCAACAGTCTTTCGGGCTACACCTTC.

This clonotype was observed many times. V and J are TRBV4-2 and TRBJ1-5, with a possible D match to TRBD1 (5 bases). This CDR3 spans 16 amino acids. Germline CDR1 is LGHNA and CDR2 is YNFKEQ. Trimming shortened V by 0 bases and J by 6 bases, and 15 bases separated the two germline ends. CDR3 sequence reads: CASSQDIGERGQPQHF. As DNA, the CDR3 is TGTGCCAGCAGCCAAGATATCGGGGAGAGGGGTCAGCCCCAGCATTTT.

The sample holds many counts of this clonotype. CDR3 in DNA: TGTGCCAGCAGTGGTTCAGGGGGCGGTCAGCCCCAGCATTTT. Protein: CASSGSGGGQPQHF. The V and J genes are TRBV25-1 and TRBJ1-5; 8 nucleotides match TRBD1. The length of the CDR3 is 14 residues. Germline-derived CDR1 and CDR2 are MGHDK and SYGVNS. With V trimmed by 4 bases and J by 6 bases, 5 bases remained unmatched.

The V call is TRBV3-1, the J call TRBJ2-7; D ambiguous. Germline V gives CDR1 LGHDT, CDR2 YNNKEL (reference sequence). The ends were cut back, 0 bases at V and 5 bases at J, with 5 bases in the middle. CDR3 length: 12 amino acids. The chain's CDR3 is CASSQDRDEQYF. For the CDR3, the DNA is TGTGCCAGCAGCCAAGATCGGGACGAGCAGTACTTC.

In this sample, this clonotype turned up a few times. The chain uses TRBV6-5 and TRBJ1-2; D is perhaps TRBD1 (6 bases). Trimming took 5 bases from V and 10 from J, leaving 14 bases between them. The germline gives CDR1 MNHEY, CDR2 SVGAGI. The CDR3 spans 12 residues. Here the CDR3 reads CASSGWTDHYTF. Here the CDR3 DNA reads TGTGCCAGCAGTGGGTGGACAGATCACTACACCTTC.

The chain uses TRBV7-2 and TRBJ1-6; 8 bases are a match to TRBD1. Losses at the gene ends were 6 bases for V and 3 bases for J; bases not matched to a gene: 10. The CDR3 is 17 residues long. Germline V CDR1 and CDR2: SGHTA, FQGNSA. DNA for the CDR3: TGTGCCAGCAGGTATACGGACAGGGCATTCTATAATTCACCCCTCCACTTT. Its translation is CASRYTDRAFYNSPLHF.

This clonotype was seen at least ten times. This sequence joins TRBV7-2 and TRBJ2-7; the D gene is possibly TRBD2 (5 bases). This CDR3 has 15 residues. The V gene lost 3 bases and the J gene lost 2 bases, with 14 bases spanning the gap. Germline CDR1 SGHTA, CDR2 FQGNSA. CDR3 in amino acids: CASSFYRGSAYEQYF. The DNA for the CDR3 is TGTGCCAGCAGCTTCTACCGGGGTTCGGCCTACGAGCAGTACTTC.

This clonotype was found a few times. The V call is TRBV20-1, the J call TRBJ1-6; no definite D call. This CDR3 is built from 13 residues. Trimming cost V 0 bases and J 14 bases, with 14 bases left between them. CDR1 is DFQATT, CDR2 SNEGSKA, per germline (reference sequence). The CDR3 here is CSARDPPDQTLHF. CDR3 nucleotide sequence: TGCAGTGCTAGAGATCCCCCCGACCAGACCCTCCACTTT.

This rearrangement joins TRBV7-6 to TRBJ2-3, with 12 bases identical to TRBD1. This CDR3 is built from 17 residues. Losses at the gene ends were 0 bases for V and 4 bases for J; bases not matched to a gene: 5. Germline V CDR1 and CDR2: SGHVS, FNYEAQ. This chain's CDR3 is CASSLAGQGAVSDTQYF. CDR3 nucleotides: TGTGCCAGCAGCTTAGCGGGACAGGGGGCCGTATCAGATACGCAGTATTTT.

The chain couples TRBV11-2 to TRBJ2-7; 7 bases map to TRBD1. This CDR3 has 14 amino acids. After removal of 1 base from V and 6 bases from J, the junction contained 6 bases not matched to a gene. Germline V gene sequence: CDR1 SGHAT, CDR2 FQNNGV. CDR3 in amino acids: CASSLAGGSAEQYF. The CDR3 DNA sequence: TGTGCCAGCAGCTTAGCAGGGGGTTCCGCCGAGCAGTACTTC.

The genes are TRBV4-1 and TRBJ2-1, with 10 bases lining up with TRBD2. Unmatched junction bases numbered 4, after V lost 2 bases and J lost 3 bases. There are 16 residues in the CDR3. Germline V CDR1 and CDR2: MGHRA, YSYEKL. CDR3 DNA: TGCGCCAGCAGCCAACTAAGCGGGGGGGGCTACAATGAGCAGTTCTTC. Its protein is CASSQLSGGGYNEQFF.